Shown below are 2 T cell receptor beta chains from a single sample sequenced in a study of regulatory T cells in long-lasting Graves disease. The time point is: newly diagnosed GD, antithyroid drugs for less than 3 months. PBMC RNA was the source of the TCR library. With iRepertoire HTBI primers and Arm-PCR of CDR3 regions, TCR beta libraries were built. Using its own MiXCR run on the multiplex PCR reads, TCRdb lists one record per CDR3 protein. The sample lists 400,000 to 650,000 distinct CDR3 sequences; about 16% were seen once. The same specimen was also included in a second study, on T cells in Graves' hyperthyroidism and ophthalmopathy.

The specimen was peripheral blood mononuclear cells (PBMCs), collected at new diagnosis, from a patient treated with antithyroid drugs. These receptors all stem from a woman aged 35-65 years with Graves disease.

The genes are TRBV7-9 and TRBJ2-2; TRBD1 is a possible D gene (6 bases). This CDR3 has 16 amino acids. V was clipped by 1 base and J by 0 bases, with 9 bases between them. In germline, CDR1 is SEHNR, CDR2 FQNEAQ (reference sequence). This CDR3 is CASSLDRVANTGELFF. The CDR3 DNA reads as TGTGCCAGCAGCTTAGACAGGGTCGCGAACACCGGGGAGCTGTTTTTT.

This clonotype was found many times. This rearrangement joins TRBV3-1 to TRBJ1-2; TRBD1 agrees at 8 bases. The CDR3 has 13 amino acids. Per the germline V gene, CDR1 is LGHDT and CDR2 is YNNKEL (reference sequence). Trimming at V came to 4 bases and at J to 3 bases, leaving 1 base not matched to a gene. The CDR3 here is CASSPTGDYGYTF. Here the CDR3 DNA reads TGTGCCAGCAGCCCGACAGGGGACTATGGCTACACCTTC.